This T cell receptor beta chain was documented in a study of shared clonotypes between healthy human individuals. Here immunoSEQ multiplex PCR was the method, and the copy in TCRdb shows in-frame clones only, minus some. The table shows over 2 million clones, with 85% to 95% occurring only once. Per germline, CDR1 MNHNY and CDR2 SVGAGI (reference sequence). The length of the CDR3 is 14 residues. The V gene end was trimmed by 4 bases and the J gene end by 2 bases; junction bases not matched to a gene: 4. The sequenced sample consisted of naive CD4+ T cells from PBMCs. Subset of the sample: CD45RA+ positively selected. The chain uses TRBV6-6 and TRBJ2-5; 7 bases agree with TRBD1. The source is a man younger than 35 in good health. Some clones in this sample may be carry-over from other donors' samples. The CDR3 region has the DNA TGTGCCAGCAGTTGGGGACAGCTACAAGAGACCCAGTACTTC. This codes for CASSWGQLQETQYF.